The 13 T cell receptor beta chains presented below share a single source sample, sequenced in a study of Ad26.COV2.S vaccination and SARS-CoV-2 variants. Treatment specified: roughly 18 received Ad26.COV2.S at low or high dose, single or two shots; about 5 received placebo; per-sample allocation not given. Day 63 after the first injection of vaccine or placebo was the sampling time. Here immunoSEQ multiplex PCR was the method, and the copy in TCRdb shows in-frame clones only, minus some. The table has 350,000 to 600,000 clones, about 89% seen once. Material: peripheral blood, obtained in a trial of Ad26.COV2.S vaccine versus placebo. These receptors were obtained from a person aged 18-65 years who received the Ad26.COV2.S COVID-19 vaccine or a placebo.

This chain uses TRBV11-3 with TRBJ2-3; 8 positions agree with TRBD1. This CDR3 region has 18 residues. J gave up 2 bases and V 4 bases, and 14 bases lay outside the gene matches. Germline CDR1 reads SGHNT; CDR2 reads YENEEA. The CDR3 bases are TGTGCCAGCAGCTCGACAGGGGTGTCAAGGTTCCACACAGATACGCAGTATTTT. It codes for CASSSTGVSRFHTDTQYF. Supplemented by reference TRBV11-3 and TRBJ2-3, the full variable domain reads EAGVVQSPRYKIIEKKQPVAFWCNPISGHNTLYWYLQNLGQGPELLIRYENEEAVDDSQLPKDRFSAERLKGVDSTLKIQPAELGDSAVYLCASSSTGVSRFHTDTQYFGPGTRLTVL.

The chain links TRBV5-8 to TRBJ2-2; possibly TRBD1 for D (5 bases). The germline V gene encodes CDR1 SGHTS and CDR2 YDEGEE. V was cut by 3 bases and J by 0 bases, with 15 bases left in between. The CDR3 runs to 17 residues. CDR3 bases: TGTGCCAGCAGCTATGGGGCAGGCGACACGAACACCGGGGAGCTGTTTTTT. Translated: CASSYGAGDTNTGELFF.

This rearrangement joins TRBV27 to TRBJ2-7; perhaps TRBD2 as D (7 bases). V was shortened by 6 bases and J by 6 bases, with 21 bases between the two germline ends. The CDR3 has 15 residues. CDR1 and CDR2 (germline): MNHEY, SMNVEV (reference sequence). The CDR3 region has the DNA TGTGCCAGCAGCCCAGGGAGGGGCGGGGACATCGAGCAGTACTTC. It codes for CASSPGRGGDIEQYF.

This chain connects TRBV19 to TRBJ2-1; TRBD2 agrees at 13 bases. The V gene's germline CDR1 is LNHDA and CDR2 SQIVND (reference sequence). The CDR3 has 18 amino acids. With 7 bases clipped from V and 5 bases from J, the junction kept 14 bases outside the gene matches. The CDR3 nucleotides read TGTGCCAGTACTAGACTAGCGGGAGGACCCATCCCTGACAATGAGCAGTTCTTC. Amino acid sequence: CASTRLAGGPIPDNEQFF. Full variable domain (missing parts from reference TRBV19 and TRBJ2-1): DGGITQSPKYLFRKEGQNVTLSCEQNLNHDAMYWYRQDPGQGLRLIYYSQIVNDFQKGDIAEGYSVSREKKESFPLTVTSAQKNPTAFYLCASTRLAGGPIPDNEQFFGPGTRLTVL.

V and J are TRBV27 and TRBJ2-5, with TRBD2 matching over 8 bases. The CDR3 is 15 amino acids. V lost 0 bases, J lost 5 bases, and 5 bases stayed unmatched. In germline, CDR1 is MNHEY, CDR2 SMNVEV (reference sequence). This CDR3 is CASSLSPRGRETQYF. CDR3 coding DNA: TGTGCCAGCAGTTTATCCCCTCGCGGGAGGGAGACCCAGTACTTC.

The chain joins TRBV2 to TRBJ1-5, with TRBD1 identical over 11 bases. Trimming removed 6 bases from V and 5 bases from J; junction bases left unmatched: 12. Germline CDR1 SNHLY, CDR2 FYNNEI. The CDR3 sequence is 17 residues long. In DNA, the CDR3 is TGTGCCAGCAGCCCAGGACAGGGGGCAGGGGTTTATCAGCCCCAGCATTTT. Its protein product is CASSPGQGAGVYQPQHF.

CDR3 residues: CSVSPRVRGTSEQYF. The CDR3 DNA reads TGCAGCGTTTCACCCCGGGTCAGGGGGACCTCCGAGCAGTACTTC. J is TRBJ2-7 and V is TRBV29-1; TRBD1 matches at 7 bases. The CDR3 sequence is 15 residues long. The V gene's germline CDR1 is SQVTM and CDR2 ANQGSEA. The junction had 16 bases not matched to a gene; V was cut back by 5 bases and J by 6 bases.

The chain employs TRBV7-2 and TRBJ1-1, with D unclear. The ends were cut back, 3 bases at V and 6 bases at J, with 14 bases in the middle. The CDR3 covers 14 residues. From germline, CDR1 is SGHTA and CDR2 FQGNSA. DNA of the CDR3: TGTGCCAGCAGCTTTAACCGACCCGGGGCTGAAGCTTTCTTT. It encodes CASSFNRPGAEAFF.

This CDR3 reads CASSIARDSGWGEKLFF. The CDR3, as DNA: TGTGCCAGCAGCATAGCCCGGGACTCAGGGTGGGGTGAAAAACTGTTTTTT. The rearrangement links TRBV28 to TRBJ1-4; TRBD1 is a possible D gene (5 bases). The CDR3 has 17 amino acids. V was cut by 6 bases and J by 7 bases, with 24 bases left in between. In germline, CDR1 is MDHEN, CDR2 SYDVKM.

The genes are TRBV3-1 (or the pseudogene TRBV3-2) and TRBJ2-2; 7 bases are a match to TRBD1. The CDR3 is 15 amino acids. The V gene's germline CDR1 is LGHDT and CDR2 YNNKEL (reference sequence). The trim removed 3 bases at V and 1 base at J, leaving 2 bases unmatched. CDR3 residues: CASSQDRRNTGELFF. The CDR3 nucleotides read TGTGCCAGCAGCCAGGACAGGAGGAACACCGGGGAGCTGTTTTTT.

This clone has just a few counts. This chain uses TRBV9 with TRBJ1-2; D is possibly TRBD1 (5 bases). This CDR3 region has 15 residues. Trimming shortened V by 0 bases and J by 3 bases, and 12 bases separated the two germline ends. Germline lookup yields CDR1 SGDLS and CDR2 YYNGEE. For the CDR3, the DNA is TGTGCCAGCAGCGTAGCCGATCTGGGGGACTATGGCTACACCTTC. The encoded protein is CASSVADLGDYGYTF.

This clone showed up just once. The chain joins TRBV7-9 to TRBJ2-5; unclear D gene. The germline CDR1 and CDR2 sequences are SEHNR and FQNEAQ (reference sequence). Trimming removed 4 bases at V and 2 bases at J, with 14 bases between. The CDR3 runs 15 residues. The CDR3 nucleotides are TGTGCCAGCAGCTCCCCTCTGACACAACAAGAGACCCAGTACTTC. Its protein product is CASSSPLTQQETQYF. Together with reference TRBV7-9 and TRBJ2-5, the CDR3 gives the full variable domain: DTGVSQNPRHKITKRGQNVTFRCDPISEHNRLYWYRQTLGQGPEFLTYFQNEAQLEKSRLLSDRFSAERPKGSFSTLEIQRTEQGDSAMYLCASSSPLTQQETQYFGPGTRLLVL.

V is TRBV19 and J is TRBJ2-2; D not certain. This CDR3 is built from 16 residues. V was clipped by 4 bases and J by 0 bases, with 12 bases between them. Germline V CDR1 and CDR2: LNHDA, SQIVND (reference sequence). The CDR3 DNA is TGTGCCAGTAGTAACCGACCACCCGCGAACACCGGGGAGCTGTTTTTT. Translation gives CASSNRPPANTGELFF.